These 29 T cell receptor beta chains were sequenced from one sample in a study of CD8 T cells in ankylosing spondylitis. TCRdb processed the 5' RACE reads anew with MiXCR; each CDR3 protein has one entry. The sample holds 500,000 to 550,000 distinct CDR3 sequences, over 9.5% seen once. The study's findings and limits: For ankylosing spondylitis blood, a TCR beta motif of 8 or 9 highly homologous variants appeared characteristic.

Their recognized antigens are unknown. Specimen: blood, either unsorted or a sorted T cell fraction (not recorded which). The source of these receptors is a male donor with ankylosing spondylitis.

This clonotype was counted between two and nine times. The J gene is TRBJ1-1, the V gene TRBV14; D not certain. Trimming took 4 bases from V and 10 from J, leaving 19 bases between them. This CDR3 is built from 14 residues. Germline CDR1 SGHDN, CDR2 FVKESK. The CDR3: CASSPYAVTPGAFF. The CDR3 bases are TGTGCCAGCAGCCCCTACGCGGTCACCCCGGGAGCTTTCTTT.

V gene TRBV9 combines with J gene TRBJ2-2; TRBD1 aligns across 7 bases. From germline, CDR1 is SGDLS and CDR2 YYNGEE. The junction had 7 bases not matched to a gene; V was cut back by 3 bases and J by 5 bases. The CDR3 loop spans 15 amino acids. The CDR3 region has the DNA TGTGCCAGCAGCGCGACAGGGAAGGGAACCGGGGAGCTGTTTTTT. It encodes CASSATGKGTGELFF.

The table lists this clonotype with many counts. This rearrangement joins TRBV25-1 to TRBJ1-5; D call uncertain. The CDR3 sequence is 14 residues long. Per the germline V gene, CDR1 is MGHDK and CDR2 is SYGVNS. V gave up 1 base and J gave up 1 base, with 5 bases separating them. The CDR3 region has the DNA TGTGCCAGCAGTGAATCCGGGAGCAATCAGCCCCAGCATTTT. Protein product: CASSESGSNQPQHF.

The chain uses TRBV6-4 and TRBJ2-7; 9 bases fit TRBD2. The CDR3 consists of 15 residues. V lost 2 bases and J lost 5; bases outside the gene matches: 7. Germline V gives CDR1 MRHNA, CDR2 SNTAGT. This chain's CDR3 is CASSDQASGIHEQYF. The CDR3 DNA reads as TGTGCCAGCAGTGACCAGGCTAGCGGGATCCACGAGCAGTACTTC.

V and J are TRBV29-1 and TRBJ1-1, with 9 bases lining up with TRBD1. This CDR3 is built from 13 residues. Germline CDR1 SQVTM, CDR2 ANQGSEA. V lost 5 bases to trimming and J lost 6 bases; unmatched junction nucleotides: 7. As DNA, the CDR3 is TGCAGCGTTAACGGACAGGGGAAAGCTGAAGCTTTCTTT. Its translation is CSVNGQGKAEAFF.

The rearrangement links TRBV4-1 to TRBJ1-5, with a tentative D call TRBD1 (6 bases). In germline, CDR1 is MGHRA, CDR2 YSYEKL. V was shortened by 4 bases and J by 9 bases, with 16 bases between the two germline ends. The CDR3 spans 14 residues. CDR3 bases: TGCGCCAGCAGCCCCACCAGGGGTTCCGGGCCCCAGCATTTT. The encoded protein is CASSPTRGSGPQHF.

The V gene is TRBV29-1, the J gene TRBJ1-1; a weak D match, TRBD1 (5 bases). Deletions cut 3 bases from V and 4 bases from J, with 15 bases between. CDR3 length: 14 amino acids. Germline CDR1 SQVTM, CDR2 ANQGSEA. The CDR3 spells CSVDGVGVGTEAFF. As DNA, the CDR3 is TGCAGCGTTGATGGGGTAGGGGTTGGCACTGAAGCTTTCTTT. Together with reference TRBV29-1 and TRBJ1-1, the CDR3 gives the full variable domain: SAVISQKPSRDICQRGTSLTIQCQVDSQVTMMFWYRQQPGQSLTLIATANQGSEATYESGFVIDKFPISRPNLTFSTLTVSNMSPEDSSIYLCSVDGVGVGTEAFFGQGTRLTVV.

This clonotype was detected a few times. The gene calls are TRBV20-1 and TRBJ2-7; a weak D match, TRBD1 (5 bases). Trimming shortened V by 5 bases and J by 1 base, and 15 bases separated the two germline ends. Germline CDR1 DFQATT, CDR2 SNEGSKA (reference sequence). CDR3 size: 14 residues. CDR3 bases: TGCAGTGCTGAATATAGAAGGGGTTCCTACGAGCAGTACTTC. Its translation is CSAEYRRGSYEQYF.

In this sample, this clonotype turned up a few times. CDR3 sequence: CASNSGGHGDTQYF. The CDR3 DNA follows: TGTGCCAGCAATTCAGGGGGCCACGGGGATACGCAGTATTTT. The rearrangement joins TRBV3-1 to TRBJ2-3, with 8 bases aligning to TRBD1. Looked up from germline, CDR1 is LGHDT and CDR2 is YNNKEL (reference sequence). The V gene end was trimmed by 7 bases and the J gene end by 6 bases; junction bases not matched to a gene: 9. This CDR3 is 14 amino acids long.

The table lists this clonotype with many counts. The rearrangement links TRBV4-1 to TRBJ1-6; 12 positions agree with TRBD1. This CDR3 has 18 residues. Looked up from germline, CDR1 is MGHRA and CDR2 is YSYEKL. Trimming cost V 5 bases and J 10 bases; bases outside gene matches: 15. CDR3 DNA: TGCGCCAGCAGCTCATCTTGGGACAGGGGGCGAATTGACTCACCCCTCCACTTT. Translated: CASSSSWDRGRIDSPLHF.

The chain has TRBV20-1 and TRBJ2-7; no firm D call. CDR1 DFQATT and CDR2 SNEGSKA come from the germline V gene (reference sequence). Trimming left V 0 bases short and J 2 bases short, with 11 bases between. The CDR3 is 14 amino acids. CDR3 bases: TGCAGTGCTAGAGATTTGGGAATCCCCTACGAGCAGTACTTC. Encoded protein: CSARDLGIPYEQYF.

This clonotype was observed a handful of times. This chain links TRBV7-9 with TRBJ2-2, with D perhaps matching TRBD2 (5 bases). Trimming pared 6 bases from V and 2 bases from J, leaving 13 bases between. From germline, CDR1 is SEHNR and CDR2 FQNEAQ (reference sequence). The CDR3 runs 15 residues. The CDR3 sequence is CASSYGVVNTGELFF. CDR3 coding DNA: TGTGCCAGCAGTTACGGGGTGGTTAACACCGGGGAGCTGTTTTTT.

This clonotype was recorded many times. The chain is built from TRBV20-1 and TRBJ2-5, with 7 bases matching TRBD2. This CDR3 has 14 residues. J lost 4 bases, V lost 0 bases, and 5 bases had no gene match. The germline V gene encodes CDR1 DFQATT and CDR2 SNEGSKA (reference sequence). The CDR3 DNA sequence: TGCAGTGCTAGAGACGGGGCTAGCGGAGAGACCCAGTACTTC. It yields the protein CSARDGASGETQYF.

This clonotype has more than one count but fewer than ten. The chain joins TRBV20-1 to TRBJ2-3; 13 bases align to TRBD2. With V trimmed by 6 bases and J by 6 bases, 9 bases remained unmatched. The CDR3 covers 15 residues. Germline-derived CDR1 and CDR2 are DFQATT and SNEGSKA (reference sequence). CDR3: CSATRLAGGPDTQYF. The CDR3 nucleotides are TGCAGTGCGACCCGACTAGCGGGAGGCCCTGATACGCAGTATTTT.

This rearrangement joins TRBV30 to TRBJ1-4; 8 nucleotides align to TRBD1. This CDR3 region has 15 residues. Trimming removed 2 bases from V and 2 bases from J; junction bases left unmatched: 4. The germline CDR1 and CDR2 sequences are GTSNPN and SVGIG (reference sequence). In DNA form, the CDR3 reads TGTGCCTGGAGTCCTTACAGGGGGACTAATGAAAAACTGTTTTTT. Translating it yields CAWSPYRGTNEKLFF.

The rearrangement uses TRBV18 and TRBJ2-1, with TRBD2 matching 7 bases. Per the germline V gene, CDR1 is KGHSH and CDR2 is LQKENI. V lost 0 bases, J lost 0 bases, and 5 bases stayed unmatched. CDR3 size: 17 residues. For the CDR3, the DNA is TGTGCCAGCTCACCACCGGGGAGGGCTAGCTCCTACAATGAGCAGTTCTTC. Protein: CASSPPGRASSYNEQFF. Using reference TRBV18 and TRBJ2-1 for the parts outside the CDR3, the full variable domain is NAGVMQNPRHLVRRRGQEARLRCSPMKGHSHVYWYRQLPEEGLKFMVYLQKENIIDESGMPKERFSAEFPKEGPSILRIQQVVRGDSAAYFCASSPPGRASSYNEQFFGPGTRLTVL.

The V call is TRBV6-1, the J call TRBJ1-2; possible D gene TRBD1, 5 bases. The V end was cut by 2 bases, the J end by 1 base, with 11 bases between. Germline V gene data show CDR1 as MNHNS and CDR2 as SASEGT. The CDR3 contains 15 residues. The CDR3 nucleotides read TGTGCCAGCAGTGAAATACGGGGGGTTAACTATGGCTACACCTTC. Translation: CASSEIRGVNYGYTF.

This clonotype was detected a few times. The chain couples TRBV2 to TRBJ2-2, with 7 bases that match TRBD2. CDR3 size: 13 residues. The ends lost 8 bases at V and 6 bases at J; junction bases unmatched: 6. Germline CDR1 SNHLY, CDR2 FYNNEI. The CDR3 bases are TGTGCCAGCGTCGAAGCGGGACCCGGGGAGCTGTTTTTT. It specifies CASVEAGPGELFF.

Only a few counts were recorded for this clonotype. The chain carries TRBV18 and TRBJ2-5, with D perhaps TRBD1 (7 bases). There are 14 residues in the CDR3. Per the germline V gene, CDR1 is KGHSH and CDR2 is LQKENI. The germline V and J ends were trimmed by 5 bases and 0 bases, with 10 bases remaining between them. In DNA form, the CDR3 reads TGTGCCAGCTCAGGCGGGACAGACCAAGAGACCCAGTACTTC. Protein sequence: CASSGGTDQETQYF.

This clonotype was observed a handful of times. The CDR3 sequence is CASSPGGVGQPQHF. The DNA of the CDR3 is TGCGCCAGCAGCCCGGGGGGGGTGGGACAGCCCCAGCATTTT. V usage is TRBV5-1 and J usage is TRBJ1-5, with D possibly TRBD1 on 5 matching bases. CDR3 length: 14 residues. Germline V gene sequence: CDR1 SGHRS, CDR2 YFSETQ. V was clipped by 4 bases and J by 7 bases, with 15 bases between them. Filled out from reference TRBV5-1 and TRBJ1-5, the complete variable domain reads KAGVTQTPRYLIKTRGQQVTLSCSPISGHRSVSWYQQTPGQGLQFLFEYFSETQRNKGNFPGRFSGRQFSNSRSEMNVSTLELGDSALYLCASSPGGVGQPQHFGDGTRLSIL.

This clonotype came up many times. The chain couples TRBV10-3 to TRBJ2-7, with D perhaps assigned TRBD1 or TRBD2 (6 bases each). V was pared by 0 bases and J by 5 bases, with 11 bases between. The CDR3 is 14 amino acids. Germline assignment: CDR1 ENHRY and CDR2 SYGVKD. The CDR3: CAISESWRDNEQYF. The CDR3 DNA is TGTGCCATCAGTGAGTCGTGGCGGGACAACGAGCAGTACTTC.

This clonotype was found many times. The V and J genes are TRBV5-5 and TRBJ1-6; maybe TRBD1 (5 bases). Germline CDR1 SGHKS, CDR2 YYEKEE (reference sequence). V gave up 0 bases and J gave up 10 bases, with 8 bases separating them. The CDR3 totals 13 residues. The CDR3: CASSLGRDSPLHF. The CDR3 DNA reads TGTGCCAGCAGCTTGGGCAGGGACTCACCCCTCCACTTT.

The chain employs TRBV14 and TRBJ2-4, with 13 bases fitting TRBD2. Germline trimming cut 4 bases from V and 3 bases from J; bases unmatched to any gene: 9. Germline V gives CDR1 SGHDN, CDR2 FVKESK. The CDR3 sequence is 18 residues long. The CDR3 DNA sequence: TGTGCCAGCAGCCCCGGGACTAGCGGGAAGGATTTCAAAAACATTCAGTACTTC. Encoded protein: CASSPGTSGKDFKNIQYF.

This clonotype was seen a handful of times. The CDR3, as DNA: TGTGCCATCAGACGACTAGCCGGGAGAAACCCTAGCACAGATACGCAGTATTTT. It specifies CAIRRLAGRNPSTDTQYF. The chain couples TRBV12-3 or TRBV12-4 to TRBJ2-3, with TRBD2 identical over 7 bases. This CDR3 is 18 amino acids long. V shed 10 bases, J shed 0 bases, and the junction held 19 bases outside the gene matches.

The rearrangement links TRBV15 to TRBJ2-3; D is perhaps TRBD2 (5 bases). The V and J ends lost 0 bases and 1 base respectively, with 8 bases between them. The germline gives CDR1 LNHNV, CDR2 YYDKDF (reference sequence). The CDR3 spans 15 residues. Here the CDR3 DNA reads TGTGCCACCAGCAGAGACCTACTAGGCACAGATACGCAGTATTTT. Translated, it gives CATSRDLLGTDTQYF. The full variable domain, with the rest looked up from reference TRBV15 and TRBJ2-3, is DAMVIQNPRYQVTQFGKPVTLSCSQTLNHNVMYWYQQKSSQAPKLLFHYYDKDFNNEADTPDNFQSRRPNTSFCFLDIRSPGLGDTAMYLCATSRDLLGTDTQYFGPGTRLTVL.

The chain's CDR3 is CAISPYEDIYGYTF. For the CDR3, the DNA is TGTGCCATCAGCCCTTATGAAGACATCTATGGCTACACCTTC. The chain joins TRBV10-3 to TRBJ1-2; no firm D call. Germline CDR1 and CDR2: ENHRY and SYGVKD. The CDR3 is 14 amino acids. Trimming removed 6 bases from V and 4 bases from J, with 15 bases in between.

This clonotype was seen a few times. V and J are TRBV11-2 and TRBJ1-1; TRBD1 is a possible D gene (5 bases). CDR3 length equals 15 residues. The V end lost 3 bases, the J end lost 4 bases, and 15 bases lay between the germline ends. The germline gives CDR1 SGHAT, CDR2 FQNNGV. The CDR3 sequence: CASSFPGSLGTEAFF. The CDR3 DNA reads TGTGCCAGCAGCTTTCCAGGGAGTTTGGGCACTGAAGCTTTCTTT.

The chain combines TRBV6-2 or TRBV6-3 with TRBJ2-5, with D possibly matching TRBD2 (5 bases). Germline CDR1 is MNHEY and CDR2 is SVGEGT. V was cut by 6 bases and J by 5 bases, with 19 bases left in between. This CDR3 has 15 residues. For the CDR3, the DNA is TGTGCCAGCAGCCCCCTCGCAGCAAGAGGGGAGACCCAGTACTTC. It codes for CASSPLAARGETQYF.

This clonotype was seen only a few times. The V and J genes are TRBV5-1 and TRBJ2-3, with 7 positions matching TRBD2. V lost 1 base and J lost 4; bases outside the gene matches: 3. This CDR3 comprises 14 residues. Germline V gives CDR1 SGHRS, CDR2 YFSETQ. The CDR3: CASSLITSADTQYF. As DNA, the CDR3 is TGCGCCAGCAGCTTGATAACTAGCGCAGATACGCAGTATTTT.